This TCR beta chain was profiled in a study of cytomegalovirus exposure and HLA in healthy donors. Study-level points and caveats: Associated with cytomegalovirus, according to the listing, were 150 to 200 TCR beta chains.

The table came from immunoSEQ multiplex PCR; TCRdb's copy has only in-frame clones and leaves some out. The sample lists hundreds of thousands of clones, more than 80% occurring once. Points on this clone: Its antigen is not known.

Specimen: PBMCs. This TCR was sampled from a woman under 30 in good health and CMV-seronegative.

This CDR3 is CASSYLGSAVNQPQHF. The CDR3 DNA is TGTGCCAGCAGTTACCTGGGGAGTGCCGTGAATCAGCCCCAGCATTTT. The rearrangement uses TRBV6-6 and TRBJ1-5; D is unclear. The ends were cut back, 2 bases at V and 4 bases at J, with 15 bases in the middle. This CDR3 has 16 amino acids. CDR1 MNHNY and CDR2 SVGAGI come from the germline V gene (reference sequence).